This TCR beta chain was captured by sequencing in a study of blood T cell repertoires in COVID-19. About this clone: This same CDR3 is encoded by further DNA sequences in the sample.

The assay was immunoSEQ multiplex PCR, and TCRdb's table has in-frame clones only and misses some. The sample has fewer than 300,000 clones; around 90% are singletons. The CDR3 covers 15 residues. The germline gives CDR1 SEHNR, CDR2 FQNEAQ (reference sequence). The trim removed 2 bases at V and 0 bases at J, leaving 3 bases unmatched. The material sequenced was PBMCs or T cells enriched from blood (not recorded which). The J gene is TRBJ2-7, the V gene TRBV7-9; 8 nucleotides align to TRBD2. The origin of this receptor is a woman in her thirties who had recovered from COVID-19. Written as DNA, the CDR3 is TGTGCCAGCAGCTTAACTAGCGGCAGCTCCTACGAGCAGTACTTC. Amino acids: CASSLTSGSSYEQYF.